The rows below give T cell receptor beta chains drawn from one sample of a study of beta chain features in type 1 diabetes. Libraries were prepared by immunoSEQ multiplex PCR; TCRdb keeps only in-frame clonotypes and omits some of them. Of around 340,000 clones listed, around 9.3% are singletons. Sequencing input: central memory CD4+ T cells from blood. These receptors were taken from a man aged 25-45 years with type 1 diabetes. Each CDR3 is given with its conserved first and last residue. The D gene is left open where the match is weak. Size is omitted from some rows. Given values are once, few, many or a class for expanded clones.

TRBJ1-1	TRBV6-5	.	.	CASSSRTDTEAFF	TGTGCCAGCAGTTCCCGGACAGACACTGAAGCTTTCTTT
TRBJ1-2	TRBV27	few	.	CASSPDRIYGYTF	TGTGCCAGCAGCCCCGACAGGATCTATGGCTACACCTTC
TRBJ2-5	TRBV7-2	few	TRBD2	CASSLGAGEETQYF	TGTGCCAGCAGCTTAGGCGCGGGGGAAGAGACCCAGTACTTC
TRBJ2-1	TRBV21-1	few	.	CASTSIRVEYEQFF	TGTGCCAGCACCAGTATCCGGGTCGAGTATGAGCAGTTCTTC
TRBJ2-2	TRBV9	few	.	CASSVEVRTGELFF	TGTGCCAGCAGCGTAGAGGTTCGCACCGGGGAGCTGTTTTTT
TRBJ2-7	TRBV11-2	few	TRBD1	CASSLGKSRDRAEQYF	TGTGCCAGCAGCTTAGGGAAGTCCCGGGACAGGGCCGAGCAGTACTTC
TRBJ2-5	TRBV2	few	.	CASRDNKETQYF	TGTGCCAGCAGGGACAATAAAGAGACCCAGTACTTC
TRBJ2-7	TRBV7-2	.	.	CASSLTTGSDSYEQYF	TGTGCCAGCAGCTTAACAACAGGGTCTGACTCCTACGAGCAGTACTTC
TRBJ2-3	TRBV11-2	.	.	CATKGRTDTQYF	TGTGCCACAAAGGGGCGCACAGATACGCAGTATTTT
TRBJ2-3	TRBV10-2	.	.	CASSESSQSTGYF	TGCGCCAGCAGTGAGTCCTCCCAGTCCACGGGGTATTTT
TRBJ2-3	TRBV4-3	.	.	CASSQDSVTQYF	TGCGCCAGCAGCCAAGATTCGGTGACGCAGTATTTT
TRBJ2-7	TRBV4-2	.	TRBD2	CASSQEPLAGAFYEQYF	TGTGCCAGCAGCCAGGAACCCCTAGCGGGGGCATTCTACGAGCAGTACTTC
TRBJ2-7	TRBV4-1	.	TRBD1	CASSQEGTGTYEQYF	TGCGCCAGCAGCCAGGAAGGGACAGGGACCTACGAGCAGTACTTC
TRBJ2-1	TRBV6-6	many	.	CASSYGGAPRAEQFF	TGTGCCAGCAGTTACGGCGGGGCCCCACGAGCTGAGCAGTTCTTC
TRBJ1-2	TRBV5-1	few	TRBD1	CASSGGQGEGGYTF	TGCGCCAGCAGCGGGGGACAGGGAGAGGGTGGCTACACCTTC